Reported below is one TCR beta chain. Its antigen is still unknown. The data were obtained in a study of T cell repertoires in cytomegalovirus infection. Whole-study context: Matching HLA type, along with CMV infection, was indicated by public TCR beta signatures.

TCRdb passed the reads through MiXCR, listing each CDR3 protein once. The sample has 300,000 to 400,000 distinct CDR3 sequences, almost 30% seen once. The CDR3 sequence is 15 residues long. V lost 4 bases and J 0 bases, leaving 13 bases between the germline ends. From germline, CDR1 is MNHGY and CDR2 SAAAGT. The V gene is TRBV6-8, the J gene TRBJ2-7; D is unclear. The clonotype originates from a human donor in good health (CMV status not recorded). Some clones in this sample may be carry-over from other donors' samples. Sequencing used cultured PBMCs, obtained from culture after CMV antigen stimulation. As DNA, the CDR3 is TGTGCCAGCAGTTCCTCGCTAGGATCCTCCTACGAGCAGTACTTC. It codes for CASSSSLGSSYEQYF.